This TCR beta chain was recorded in a study of vaccination and CD4 T cells after COVID-19. Sequencing of DNA taken from cultured CD4+ T cells relied on the Oncomine TCR Beta short-read assay. A single record per CDR3 protein comes from TCRdb applying MiXCR to the PCR reads. The data hold some 10,000 distinct CDR3 sequences, with over 40% observed a single time. In the case of this clonotype: Its matching antigen is unknown.

Treatment meaning: roughly ten-day PBMC culture with coronavirus spike peptide pools or control peptides (ViraFEST assay). The CDR3 sequence is 16 residues long. Trimming left V 0 bases short and J 4 bases short, with 15 bases between. CDR1 is LNHNV, CDR2 YYDKDF, per germline (reference sequence). This sequence originates from a human donor who had recovered from COVID-19. The genes are TRBV15 and TRBJ1-1, with D unclear. Sequencing was done on a sample of CD4+ T cells from blood, cultured in vitro. The CDR3 DNA follows: TGTGCCACCAGCAGAGATGTTGCCTCAACCTTCACTGAAGCTTTCTTT. It yields the protein CATSRDVASTFTEAFF.